This T cell receptor (beta chain) was recorded in a study of CD8+ T cells in alopecia areata. This clone is large within its sample. Germline and genes here are mouse. From the germline J gene comes the end of the CDR3, since the read stops 4 residues before it. This sample's time point: mouse skin at time of skin grafting. Skin biopsies came from mouse graft recipients at grafting and 3 and 6 weeks afterward. Sequencing relied on a cDNA template that was reverse transcribed from extracted RNA. Data came from immunoSEQ multiplex PCR; TCRdb stores just in-frame clones and leaves some out. Singletons are absent from the sample, which has under 2,000 clones. The CDR3 totals 13 residues. The V gene's germline CDR1 is NSQYPW and CDR2 LRSPGD (reference sequence).

Sequencing was performed on skin, taken at week 0. The sequence came from a C3H/HeJ mouse with alopecia areata. The mice in this strain carry MHC haplotype H2-k. The V and J genes are TRBV1 and TRBJ1-2; 9 bases fit TRBD1. The part of the CDR3 DNA that was read is TGCACCTGCAGTGCCGGGGACAGGGCC. Protein product: CTCSAGDRA. Given in full, the CDR3 is CTCSAGDRADYTF. Variable domain in full (rest from reference TRBV1 and TRBJ1-2): VTLLEQNPRWRLVPRGQAVNLRCILKNSQYPWMSWYQQDLQKQLQWLFTLRSPGDKEVKSLPGADYLATRVTDTELRLQVANMSQGRTLYCTCSAGDRADYTFGSGTRLLVI.